These 5 T cell receptor beta chains were all obtained from the same sample, sequenced in a study of monozygotic twins with inflammatory bowel disease. No DNA is given; TCRdb re-called the 5' RACE reads and lists each CDR3 protein once. The sample is made up of about 380,000 distinct CDR3 sequences, and the top ten hold 2% to 3% of it. Sequenced sample: blood. All receptors derive from a human donor with ulcerative colitis or Crohn's disease, or a healthy co-twin of an affected twin (not recorded which).

The chain has TRBV4-1 and TRBJ2-7; TCRdb's D call of TRBD1 is untestable without DNA. CDR3 length: 19 amino acids. The germline V gene encodes CDR1 MGHRA and CDR2 YSYEKL. CDR3 loop: CASSQDEFFRDRDSYEQYF.

The chain uses TRBV5-6 and TRBJ1-3. CDR3 length: 15 amino acids. Germline V gene data show CDR1 as SGHDT and CDR2 as YYEEEE. The CDR3 loop is CASSLTTIPTNTIYF.

CDR3 amino acids: CATPLGLAGLDEQFF. The chain is built from TRBV2 and TRBJ2-1; the D gene TCRdb calls, TRBD2, cannot be checked with no DNA. CDR1 is SNHLY, CDR2 FYNNEI, per germline. The CDR3 loop spans 15 amino acids.

This chain joins TRBV29-1 and TRBJ2-3. CDR1 and CDR2 from the germline V gene are SQVTM and ANQGSEA. The CDR3 has 11 residues. Here the CDR3 reads CSVEDSDTQYF.

The J gene is TRBJ2-7, the V gene TRBV5-4; TCRdb lists TRBD2, though no DNA is available to test this call. Germline V gene data show CDR1 as SGHNT and CDR2 as YYREEE (reference sequence). The CDR3 is 17 amino acids. The CDR3 sequence: CASSLGPGLAATYEQYF.